The entry below gives a single T cell receptor (beta chain) sequence along with its context. Its specificity is not known. Trimming removed 4 bases at V and 5 bases at J, with 12 bases between. Germline V gene sequence: CDR1 ENHRY, CDR2 SYGVKD. The CDR3 covers 14 residues. The sample comes from a study of Ad26.COV2.S vaccination and SARS-CoV-2 variants. The overall study: The Ad26.COV2.S arm of the COV1001 trial was where the donor was placed. Each vaccinee took Ad26.COV2.S intramuscularly, once or twice 56 days apart.

Findings of the study overall: The analyses of TCR breadth and depth may have understated the size of total T cell responses.

Libraries were prepared by immunoSEQ multiplex PCR; TCRdb keeps only in-frame clonotypes and omits some of them. Here the sample spans some 410,000 clones, 80% to 95% being singletons. Treatment given: 15 to 20 received Ad26.COV2.S at low or high dose, single or two shots; about 5 received placebo; per-sample allocation not given. Collection of samples fell on day 63 after the first vaccine or placebo injection. An Ad26 vector that expressed Wuhan-strain SARS-CoV-2 spike constituted the vaccine. This sequence originates from a person between 18 and 59 years old who received the Ad26.COV2.S COVID-19 vaccine or a placebo. This specimen was peripheral blood, taken in a trial of Ad26.COV2.S vaccine versus placebo. V gene TRBV10-3 combines with J gene TRBJ2-1; perhaps TRBD2 as D (8 bases). CDR3 amino acids: CAISVAGTDNEQFF. In DNA form, the CDR3 reads TGTGCCATCAGTGTAGCGGGGACAGACAATGAGCAGTTCTTC.